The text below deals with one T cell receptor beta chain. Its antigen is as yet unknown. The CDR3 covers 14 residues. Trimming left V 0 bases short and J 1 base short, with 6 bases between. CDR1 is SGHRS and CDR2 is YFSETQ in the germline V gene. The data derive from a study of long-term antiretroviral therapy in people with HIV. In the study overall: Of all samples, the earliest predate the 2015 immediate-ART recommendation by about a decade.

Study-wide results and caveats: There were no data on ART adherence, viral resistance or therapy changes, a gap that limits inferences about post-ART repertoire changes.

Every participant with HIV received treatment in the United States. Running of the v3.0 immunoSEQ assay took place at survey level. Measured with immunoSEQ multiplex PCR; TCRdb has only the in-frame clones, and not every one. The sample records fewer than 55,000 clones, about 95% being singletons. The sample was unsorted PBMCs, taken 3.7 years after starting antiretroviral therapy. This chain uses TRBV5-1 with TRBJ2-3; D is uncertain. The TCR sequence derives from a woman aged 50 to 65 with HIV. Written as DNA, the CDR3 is TGCGCCAGCAGCTTGGAAGGTGGCACAGATACGCAGTATTTT. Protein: CASSLEGGTDTQYF. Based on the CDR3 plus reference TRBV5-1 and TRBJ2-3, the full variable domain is KAGVTQTPRYLIKTRGQQVTLSCSPISGHRSVSWYQQTPGQGLQFLFEYFSETQRNKGNFPGRFSGRQFSNSRSEMNVSTLELGDSALYLCASSLEGGTDTQYFGPGTRLTVL.